This section outlines one T cell receptor beta chain sequence together with its context. Its antigen is unknown. The assay was immunoSEQ multiplex PCR, and TCRdb's table has in-frame clones only and misses some. The profile shows approximately 64,000 clones, 65% to 85% of them singletons. Regarding time point: week 11, during vaccination. Vaccinated patients received 300 ug of mutant IDH1 20-mer peptide per dose, with topical imiquimod. This specimen comes from a study of a mutant IDH1 vaccine in newly diagnosed glioma. The sample was PBMCs, taken from a glioma patient whose treatment included an IDH1 peptide vaccine. The clonotype was recovered from a woman aged 45 to 65 with glioma.

The CDR3 region has the DNA TGTGCCAGCAGCTTAGAAGACGGCCCCACCTACGAGCAGTACTTC. This encodes CASSLEDGPTYEQYF. The V call is TRBV7-2, the J call TRBJ2-7, with unresolved D. Trimming stripped 1 base from V and 2 bases from J, with 12 bases between. This CDR3 is built from 15 residues. Germline lookup yields CDR1 SGHTA and CDR2 FQGNSA.